A single sample gave rise to the 10 T cell receptor beta chains below, sequenced in a study of immune evolution from preneoplasia to lung adenocarcinoma. Only in-frame clones appear in the TCRdb table, and some are missing; sequencing was by immunoSEQ multiplex PCR. The sample contains around 15,000 clones, around 88% of which appear only once. What was sequenced was FFPE invasive lung adenocarcinoma tissue. The source of these receptors is a person aged 70 to 79 with invasive lung adenocarcinoma.

This clone was observed once. The chain couples TRBV28 to TRBJ2-7; 7 bases are shared with TRBD2. The V and J ends lost 6 bases and 3 bases, in that order; junction bases with no gene match: 8. Germline values: CDR1 MDHEN, CDR2 SYDVKM. CDR3 length equals 14 residues. CDR3 nucleotide sequence: TGTGCCAGCAGATCTAACCGCGGGGGCTACGAGCAGTACTTC. Translated: CASRSNRGGYEQYF.

This clone was recorded only once. The V call is TRBV11-3, the J call TRBJ2-7; 10 bases match TRBD1. The CDR3 is 14 amino acids. The germline CDR1 and CDR2 sequences are SGHNT and YENEEA. With V trimmed by 5 bases and J by 2 bases, 3 bases remained unmatched. DNA for the CDR3: TGTGCCAGCAGCCCAGGGACAGGGGCCTACGAGCAGTACTTC. It yields the protein CASSPGTGAYEQYF.

The V gene is TRBV20-1, the J gene TRBJ2-3; D may be TRBD1 (5 bases). Germline V gene lookup returns CDR1 DFQATT and CDR2 SNEGSKA (reference sequence). The CDR3 is 11 amino acids. Trimming removed 1 base from V and 9 bases from J, with 8 bases in between. The CDR3 DNA follows: TGCAGTGCTAGAGTAGGGGTGACGCAGTATTTT. Protein sequence: CSARVGVTQYF.

This clone has just one count. A read error may account for a junction end that differs from germline. The chain recombines TRBV7-7 with TRBJ2-5, with D possibly being TRBD2 (6 bases). Germline V CDR1 and CDR2: SSHAT, FNYEAQ (reference sequence). The length of the CDR3 is 12 residues. The DNA of the CDR3 is TGTGCTAGCAGCTTACCCGGGAGTACCCAGTACTTC. Amino acids: CASSLPGSTQYF.

This rearrangement joins TRBV15 to TRBJ1-5, with no clear D. V was trimmed by 2 bases and J by 5 bases, leaving 4 bases between them. The CDR3 runs to 12 residues. Germline V gene sequence: CDR1 LNHNV, CDR2 YYDKDF (reference sequence). The CDR3 nucleotides read TGTGCCACCAGCAGAATAGATCAGCCCCAGCATTTT. This sequence encodes CATSRIDQPQHF.

This chain uses TRBV6-1 with TRBJ2-1; D is undetermined. CDR1 is MNHNS, CDR2 SASEGT, per germline. Trimming shortened V by 0 bases and J by 12 bases, and 15 bases separated the two germline ends. The CDR3 covers 14 residues. The CDR3 coding sequence is TGTGCCAGCAGTGAAGCGCTTGGCCCCCATCCGCAGTTCTTC. Translated, it gives CASSEALGPHPQFF.

The rearrangement uses TRBV20-1 and TRBJ1-1; no clear D. Germline V CDR1 and CDR2: DFQATT, SNEGSKA (reference sequence). Trimming shortened V by 3 bases and J by 5 bases, and 7 bases separated the two germline ends. This CDR3 has 11 amino acids. Here the CDR3 reads CSASRRTEAFF. CDR3 nucleotides: TGCAGTGCTAGCAGGCGGACTGAAGCTTTCTTT.

The chain links TRBV27 to TRBJ2-1, with TRBD2 matching over 7 bases. The CDR3 length is 15 residues. V lost 4 bases to trimming and J lost 2 bases; unmatched junction nucleotides: 5. The germline CDR1 and CDR2 sequences are MNHEY and SMNVEV (reference sequence). The chain's CDR3 is CASSSSGFTYNEQFF. CDR3 bases: TGTGCCAGCAGTTCTAGCGGATTTACCTACAATGAGCAGTTCTTC.

In its sample, this clone was seen once. The CDR3 DNA sequence: TGTGCCAGCAGAGCCGGGACAGGGGGAAACATTCAGTACTTC. Its translation is CASRAGTGGNIQYF. The V and J genes are TRBV27 and TRBJ2-4; 11 bases fit TRBD1. This CDR3 is 14 amino acids long. V lost 6 bases, J lost 6 bases, and 4 bases stayed unmatched. Germline V gene lookup returns CDR1 MNHEY and CDR2 SMNVEV (reference sequence).

CDR3 sequence (DNA): TGTGCCAGCAGTCCGACAGAAATGGGCGGCTACACCTTC. Encoded protein: CASSPTEMGGYTF. The gene calls are TRBV6-1 and TRBJ1-2, with a weak D call TRBD1 (5 bases). There are 13 residues in the CDR3. CDR1 and CDR2 from the germline V gene are MNHNS and SASEGT. V lost 5 bases and J lost 8, with 15 bases in between.